This T cell receptor beta chain was recovered during a study of T cell changes during pregnancy in multiple sclerosis. Clones were read by immunoSEQ multiplex PCR, and TCRdb kept only the in-frame ones, dropping some. The data show under 85,000 clones, about 93% seen once. The sequencing here drew on peripheral blood, taken in the third trimester of pregnancy. The TCR comes from a female donor in good health, enrolled as a control in a pregnancy study.

CDR3 protein: CASSSPRGRNEQYF. The CDR3 DNA is TGTGCCAGCAGCTCCCCGCGGGGGCGAAACGAGCAGTACTTC. This rearrangement joins TRBV11-2 to TRBJ2-7; tentatively, D is TRBD2 (7 bases). The germline V gene has CDR1 SGHAT and CDR2 FQNNGV. V gave up 4 bases and J gave up 5 bases, with 15 bases separating them. The CDR3 has 14 residues.